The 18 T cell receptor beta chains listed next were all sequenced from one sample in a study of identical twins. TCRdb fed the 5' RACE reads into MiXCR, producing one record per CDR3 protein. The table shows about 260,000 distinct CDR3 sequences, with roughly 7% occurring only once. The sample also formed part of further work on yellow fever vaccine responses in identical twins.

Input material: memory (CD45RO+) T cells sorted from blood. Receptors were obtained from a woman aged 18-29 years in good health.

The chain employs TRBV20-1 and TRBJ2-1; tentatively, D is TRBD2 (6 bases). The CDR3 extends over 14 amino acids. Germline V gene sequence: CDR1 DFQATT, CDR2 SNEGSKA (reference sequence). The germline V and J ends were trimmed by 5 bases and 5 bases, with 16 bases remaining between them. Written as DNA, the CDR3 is TGCAGTGCTCCTGGTAGCGGAACCAACAATGAGCAGTTCTTC. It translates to CSAPGSGTNNEQFF.

CDR3 DNA sequence: TGTGCTAGTGGTTTGGGAGCGAACACTGAAGCTTTCTTT. Protein product: CASGLGANTEAFF. The J gene is TRBJ1-1, the V gene TRBV12-5; D is unresolved. Germline values: CDR1 LGHNT, CDR2 FRNRAP. Deletions cut 1 base from V and 1 base from J, with 4 bases between. The CDR3 spans 13 residues.

The CDR3 reads CASSYSRSNTEAFF. CDR3 in DNA: TGTGCCAGCAGTTACTCGAGGTCGAACACTGAAGCTTTCTTT. The chain has TRBV6-5 and TRBJ1-1; D call uncertain. The germline gives CDR1 MNHEY, CDR2 SVGAGI. The CDR3 covers 14 residues. V lost 0 bases and J lost 1, with 6 bases in between.

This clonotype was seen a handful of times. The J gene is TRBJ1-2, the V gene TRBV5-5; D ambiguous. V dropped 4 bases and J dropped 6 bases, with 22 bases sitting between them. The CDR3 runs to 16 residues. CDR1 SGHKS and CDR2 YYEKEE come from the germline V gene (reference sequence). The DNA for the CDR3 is TGTGCCAGCAGCCCGGACGCGTACAGAACTATTGATGGCTACACCTTC. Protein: CASSPDAYRTIDGYTF.

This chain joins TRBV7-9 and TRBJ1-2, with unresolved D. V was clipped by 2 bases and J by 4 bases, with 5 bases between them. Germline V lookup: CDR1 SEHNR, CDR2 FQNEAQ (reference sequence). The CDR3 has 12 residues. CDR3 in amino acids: CASSLNGYGYTF. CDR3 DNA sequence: TGTGCCAGCAGCTTAAATGGCTATGGCTACACCTTC. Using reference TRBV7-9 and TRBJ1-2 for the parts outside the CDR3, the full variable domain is DTGVSQNPRHKITKRGQNVTFRCDPISEHNRLYWYRQTLGQGPEFLTYFQNEAQLEKSRLLSDRFSAERPKGSFSTLEIQRTEQGDSAMYLCASSLNGYGYTFGSGTRLTVV.

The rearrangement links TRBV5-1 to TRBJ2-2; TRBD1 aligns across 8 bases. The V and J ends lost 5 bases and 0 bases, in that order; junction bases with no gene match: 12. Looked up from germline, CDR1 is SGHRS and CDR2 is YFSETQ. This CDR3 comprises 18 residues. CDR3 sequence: CASRNTGQANTNTGELFF. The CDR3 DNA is TGCGCCAGCAGAAACACGGGACAGGCGAACACGAACACCGGGGAGCTGTTTTTT.

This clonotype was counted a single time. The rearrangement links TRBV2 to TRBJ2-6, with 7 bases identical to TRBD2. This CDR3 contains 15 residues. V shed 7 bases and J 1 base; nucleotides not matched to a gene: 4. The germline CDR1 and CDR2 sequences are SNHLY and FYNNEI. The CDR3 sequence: CASNAGASGANVLTF. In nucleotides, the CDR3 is TGTGCCAGCAACGCGGGAGCTTCTGGGGCCAACGTCCTGACTTTC.

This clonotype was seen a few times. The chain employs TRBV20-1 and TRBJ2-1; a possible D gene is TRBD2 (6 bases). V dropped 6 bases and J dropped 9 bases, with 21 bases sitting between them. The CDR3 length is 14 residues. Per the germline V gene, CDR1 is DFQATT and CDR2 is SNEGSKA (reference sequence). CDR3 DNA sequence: TGCAGTGCCCCCGGGACTGGTCCCGGGAGTGAGCAGTTCTTC. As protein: CSAPGTGPGSEQFF.

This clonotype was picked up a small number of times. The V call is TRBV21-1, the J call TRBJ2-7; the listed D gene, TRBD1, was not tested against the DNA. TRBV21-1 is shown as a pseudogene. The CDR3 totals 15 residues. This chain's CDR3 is CASSTTEGGSYEQYV. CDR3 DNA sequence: TGTGCCAGCAGCACGACCGAGGGGGGTAGCTACGAGCAGTACGTC.

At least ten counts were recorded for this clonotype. The CDR3 DNA is TGTGCCAGCAGTTTCTCCCTGACTAGCGGGGGATCCTCTAGCACAGATACGCAGTATTTT. Its translation is CASSFSLTSGGSSSTDTQYF. This chain joins TRBV28 and TRBJ2-3; 12 nucleotides align to TRBD2. This CDR3 has 20 residues. CDR1 is MDHEN and CDR2 is SYDVKM in the germline V gene. J was trimmed by 0 bases and V by 3 bases; bases with no gene match: 13.

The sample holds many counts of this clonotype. Written as DNA, the CDR3 is TGTGCCATTACGGACAGCCGCAGAGATACGCAGTATTTT. It codes for CAITDSRRDTQYF. V usage is TRBV6-1 and J usage is TRBJ2-3; D may be TRBD1 (6 bases). CDR1 MNHNS and CDR2 SASEGT come from the germline V gene. The ends were cut back, 10 bases at V and 5 bases at J, with 16 bases in the middle. The CDR3 runs to 13 residues.

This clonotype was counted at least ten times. The CDR3 here is CSAVRAETQYF. CDR3 bases: TGCAGTGCCGTACGGGCCGAGACGCAGTATTTT. V usage is TRBV20-1 and J usage is TRBJ2-3, with no clear D. The ends were cut back, 6 bases at V and 9 bases at J, with 13 bases in the middle. The germline V gene has CDR1 DFQATT and CDR2 SNEGSKA (reference sequence). This CDR3 is built from 11 residues.

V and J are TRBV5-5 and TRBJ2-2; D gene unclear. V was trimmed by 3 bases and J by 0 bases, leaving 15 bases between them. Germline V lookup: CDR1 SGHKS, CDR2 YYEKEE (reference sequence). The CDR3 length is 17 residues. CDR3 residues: CASSSIPTLSNTGELFF. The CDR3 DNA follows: TGTGCCAGCAGCTCGATACCGACACTTTCGAACACCGGGGAGCTGTTTTTT.

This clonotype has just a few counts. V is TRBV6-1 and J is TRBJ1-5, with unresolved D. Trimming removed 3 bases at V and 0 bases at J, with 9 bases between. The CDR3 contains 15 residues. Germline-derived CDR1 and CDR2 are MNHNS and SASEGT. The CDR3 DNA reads TGTGCCAGCAGTGAGCGGCCTTATAGCAATCAGCCCCAGCATTTT. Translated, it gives CASSERPYSNQPQHF.

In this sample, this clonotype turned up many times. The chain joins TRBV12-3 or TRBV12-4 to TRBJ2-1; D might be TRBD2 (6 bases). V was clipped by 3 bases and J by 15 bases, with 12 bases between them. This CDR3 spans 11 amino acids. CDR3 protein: CASSLRGSPFF. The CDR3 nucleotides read TGTGCCAGCAGTTTGCGGGGTAGTCCGTTCTTC.

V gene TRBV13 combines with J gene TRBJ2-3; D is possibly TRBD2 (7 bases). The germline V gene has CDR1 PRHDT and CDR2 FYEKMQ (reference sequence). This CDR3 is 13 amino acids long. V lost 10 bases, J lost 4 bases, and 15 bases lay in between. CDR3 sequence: CATKGGGSDTQYF. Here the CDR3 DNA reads TGTGCCACGAAGGGGGGGGGGTCAGATACGCAGTATTTT.

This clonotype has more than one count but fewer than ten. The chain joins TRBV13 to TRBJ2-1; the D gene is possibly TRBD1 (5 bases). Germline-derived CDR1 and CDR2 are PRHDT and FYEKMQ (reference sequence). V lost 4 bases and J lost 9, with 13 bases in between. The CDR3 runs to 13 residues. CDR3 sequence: CASSSRWGGEQFF. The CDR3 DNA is TGTGCCAGCAGCTCCCGGTGGGGCGGTGAGCAGTTCTTC.

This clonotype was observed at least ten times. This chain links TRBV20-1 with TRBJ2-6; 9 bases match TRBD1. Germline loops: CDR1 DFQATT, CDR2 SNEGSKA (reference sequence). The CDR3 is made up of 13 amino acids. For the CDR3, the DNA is TGCGGGACAGGGATGGCCGGGGCCAACGTCCTGACTTTC. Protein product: CGTGMAGANVLTF.